These 25 T cell receptor beta chains were all obtained from the same sample, sequenced in a study of human T cells and chemical hapten exposure. Each CDR3 protein is one row after TCRdb ran MiXCR on the RACE reads. The sample has roughly 120,000 distinct CDR3 sequences; about 9.4% are singletons. Time point specified: healthy volunteer bleed at 2 weeks. Total RNA extraction was carried out from unfractionated whole blood. The sample consisted of whole blood. The receptors come from a male donor in good health. Some clones in this sample may be carry-over from other donors' samples.

This clonotype has a handful of counts. V is TRBV18 and J is TRBJ1-5; TRBD1 matches at 11 bases. Per the germline V gene, CDR1 is KGHSH and CDR2 is LQKENI. The junction had 7 bases not matched to a gene; V was cut back by 4 bases and J by 8 bases. The CDR3 totals 15 residues. Written as DNA, the CDR3 is TGTGCCAGCTCACAAGGGACAGGGGGTTTTGAGCCCCAGCATTTT. Translation: CASSQGTGGFEPQHF.

A word on this clonotype: At one end, the junction sequence differs from germline, possibly due to a read error. The chain uses TRBV20-1 and TRBJ2-2; 8 nucleotides agree with TRBD1. The germline V gene encodes CDR1 DFQATT and CDR2 SNEGSKA (reference sequence). This CDR3 contains 17 residues. The CDR3 loop reads CSAFPGQATPNTGELLF. For the CDR3, the DNA is TGCAGTGCTTTTCCGGGACAGGCCACCCCGAACACCGGGGAGCTGCTTTTT.

This clonotype has only a few counts. The V gene is TRBV12-5, the J gene TRBJ2-4; tentative D call: TRBD1 (5 bases). Germline CDR1 LGHNT, CDR2 FRNRAP. This CDR3 region has 15 residues. Trimming removed 4 bases from V and 2 bases from J, with 12 bases in between. CDR3 bases: TGTGCTAGTGGTTCCGACAGTATTCCCAAAAACATTCAGTACTTC. This translates into CASGSDSIPKNIQYF.

This clonotype was counted only a few times. The chain recombines TRBV27 with TRBJ2-5; D possibly corresponds to TRBD1 (5 bases). Germline V gene data show CDR1 as MNHEY and CDR2 as SMNVEV (reference sequence). This CDR3 spans 12 amino acids. The germline V and J ends were trimmed by 8 bases and 5 bases, with 12 bases remaining between them. CDR3 coding DNA: TGTGCCAGCTCCCAGGGCAGGGAGACCCAGTACTTC. It translates to CASSQGRETQYF.

In its sample, this clonotype was seen many times. DNA for the CDR3: TGTGCCAGCAGCGTTAGACAGGACTTAGGGCAGTTCTTC. This encodes CASSVRQDLGQFF. The chain recombines TRBV5-5 with TRBJ2-1; a weak D match, TRBD1 (6 bases). Germline V gene data show CDR1 as SGHKS and CDR2 as YYEKEE (reference sequence). Deletions cut 4 bases from V and 12 bases from J, with 17 bases between. The CDR3 length is 13 residues.

This clonotype was counted between two and nine times. V gene TRBV27 combines with J gene TRBJ1-4, with 8 bases that match TRBD1. The CDR3 sequence is 14 residues long. Germline V gene lookup returns CDR1 MNHEY and CDR2 SMNVEV (reference sequence). Trimming at V came to 7 bases and at J to 6 bases, leaving 7 bases not matched to a gene. CDR3 sequence (DNA): TGTGCCAGCACTACCGGGACAGGTTATGAAAAACTGTTTTTT. Its protein is CASTTGTGYEKLFF. The full variable domain, its missing parts supplied by reference TRBV27 and TRBJ1-4, is EAQVTQNPRYLITVTGKKLTVTCSQNMNHEYMSWYRQDPGLGLRQIYYSMNVEVTDKGDVPEGYKVSRKEKRNFPLILESPSPNQTSLYFCASTTGTGYEKLFFGSGTQLSVL.

This clonotype was counted ten times or more. The V call is TRBV6-6, the J call TRBJ1-5; TRBD1 matches at 10 bases. Germline V gene data show CDR1 as MNHNY and CDR2 as SVGAGI (reference sequence). The junction had 5 bases not matched to a gene; V was cut back by 3 bases and J by 3 bases. This CDR3 has 16 amino acids. CDR3 DNA sequence: TGTGCCAGCAGTTATGGGACAGGGGTGAACAATCAGCCCCAGCATTTT. Amino acid sequence: CASSYGTGVNNQPQHF.

This clonotype was counted between two and nine times. This chain links TRBV2 with TRBJ1-2; D is undetermined. V was pared by 4 bases and J by 3 bases, with 9 bases between. CDR3 length: 13 residues. Germline V gene sequence: CDR1 SNHLY, CDR2 FYNNEI. The CDR3 reads CASSVGMDYGYTF. The CDR3 DNA reads TGTGCCAGCAGTGTTGGGATGGACTATGGCTACACCTTC.

This sequence joins TRBV14 and TRBJ1-4, with a weak D call TRBD1 (5 bases). The V gene's germline CDR1 is SGHDN and CDR2 FVKESK. V was trimmed by 0 bases and J by 3 bases, leaving 8 bases between them. The CDR3 loop spans 15 amino acids. The CDR3 coding sequence is TGTGCCAGCAGCCAAGATCAGGGATCTAATGAAAAACTGTTTTTT. Translated, it gives CASSQDQGSNEKLFF.

The sample holds many counts of this clonotype. The chain has TRBV20-1 and TRBJ2-7; the D gene is possibly TRBD2 (6 bases). In germline, CDR1 is DFQATT, CDR2 SNEGSKA (reference sequence). The CDR3 spans 13 residues. The germline V and J ends were trimmed by 1 base and 3 bases, with 10 bases remaining between them. CDR3 bases: TGCAGTGCTAGAGGAGCGGGCAACTACGAGCAGTACTTC. This sequence encodes CSARGAGNYEQYF.

This clonotype appeared a few times. The chain links TRBV6-2 or TRBV6-3 to TRBJ1-1; weak D call: TRBD1 (5 bases). Trimming cost V 7 bases and J 8 bases, with 20 bases left between them. The germline gives CDR1 MNHEY, CDR2 SVGEGT. This CDR3 has 14 residues. The CDR3 DNA sequence: TGTGCCAGCATTCCAGGGACTCCCCGCCGAGAAGCTTTCTTT. This encodes CASIPGTPRREAFF.

In its sample, this clonotype was seen a few times. The CDR3 is CASSLNHEETQYF. CDR3 DNA: TGTGCCAGCAGTTTGAATCATGAAGAGACCCAGTACTTC. The chain carries TRBV12-3 or TRBV12-4 and TRBJ2-5; no clear D gene. The V gene lost 3 bases and the J gene lost 3 bases, with 8 bases spanning the gap. The CDR3 totals 13 residues.

This clonotype has ten or more counts. The genes are TRBV7-2 and TRBJ2-3; TRBD2 agrees at 12 bases. The germline V gene encodes CDR1 SGHTA and CDR2 FQGNSA. This CDR3 region has 20 residues. After removal of 1 base from V and 0 bases from J, the junction contained 11 bases not matched to a gene. For the CDR3, the DNA is TGTGCCAGCAGCTTAGGGCCCCTAGCGGGGGGGCCATCTAGCACAGATACGCAGTATTTT. It is translated as CASSLGPLAGGPSSTDTQYF.

The chain links TRBV12-3 or TRBV12-4 to TRBJ1-1; TRBD1 matches 8 bases. The CDR3 covers 15 residues. V shed 5 bases, J shed 4 bases, and the junction held 9 bases outside the gene matches. CDR3 in DNA: TGTGCCAGCAGTAGTACAGGGGGAGGGATCACTGAAGCTTTCTTT. It translates to CASSSTGGGITEAFF.

The V call is TRBV6-6, the J call TRBJ2-7; TRBD2 is a possible D gene (6 bases). V was pared by 0 bases and J by 2 bases, with 11 bases between. The CDR3 has 15 amino acids. The germline V gene has CDR1 MNHNY and CDR2 SVGAGI (reference sequence). The CDR3 bases are TGTGCCAGCAGTTACTCGGGGGGTACTGCCTACGAGCAGTACTTC. This sequence encodes CASSYSGGTAYEQYF.

The rearrangement uses TRBV4-1 and TRBJ2-7; D is perhaps TRBD1 or TRBD2 (5 bases each). The CDR3 totals 15 residues. From germline, CDR1 is MGHRA and CDR2 YSYEKL. Trimming removed 0 bases at V and 3 bases at J, with 12 bases between. This CDR3 is CASSQEWAGSYEQYF. CDR3 DNA sequence: TGCGCCAGCAGCCAAGAGTGGGCAGGGAGCTACGAGCAGTACTTC.

This clonotype was picked up a small number of times. The CDR3 here is CATRRDYGYTF. As DNA, the CDR3 is TGTGCGACACGGCGGGACTATGGCTACACCTTC. V gene TRBV19 combines with J gene TRBJ1-2; D gene uncertain. Germline values: CDR1 LNHDA, CDR2 SQIVND (reference sequence). The CDR3 runs to 11 residues.

The genes are TRBV11-1 and TRBJ2-1; weak D call: TRBD1 (6 bases). The CDR3 is 16 residues long. V dropped 5 bases and J dropped 6 bases, with 20 bases sitting between them. Germline lookup yields CDR1 SGHAT and CDR2 FQDESV (reference sequence). The CDR3 here is CASSPGSGALPNEQFF. CDR3 DNA: TGTGCCAGCAGCCCCGGGTCAGGGGCGCTACCCAATGAGCAGTTCTTC.

This clonotype has more than one count but fewer than ten. V and J are TRBV29-1 and TRBJ2-7, with D tentatively TRBD1 (5 bases). Germline loops: CDR1 SQVTM, CDR2 ANQGSEA. Trimming removed 6 bases at V and 2 bases at J, with 11 bases between. The CDR3 has 12 residues. DNA of the CDR3: TGCAGCGTAGAGGACACAACCTACGAGCAGTACTTC. Its translation is CSVEDTTYEQYF.

This clonotype was seen more than once but under ten times. The rearrangement uses TRBV20-1 and TRBJ1-1, with 7 bases aligning to TRBD1. The CDR3 runs 14 residues. Germline values: CDR1 DFQATT, CDR2 SNEGSKA (reference sequence). V gave up 3 bases and J gave up 1 base; unmatched junction bases: 5. The CDR3 region is CSASIGGPNTEAFF. The CDR3 region has the DNA TGCAGTGCTAGTATAGGGGGCCCGAACACTGAAGCTTTCTTT.

DNA for the CDR3: TGTGCCAGCAGCCCGGGGGGGGGGCGAGCGTACGAGCAGTACTTC. Amino acids: CASSPGGGRAYEQYF. The chain joins TRBV27 to TRBJ2-7; 8 bases align to TRBD2. V trimming: 6 bases; J trimming: 4 bases; junction bases outside the gene matches: 11. Germline V gene lookup returns CDR1 MNHEY and CDR2 SMNVEV (reference sequence). This CDR3 spans 15 amino acids.

The chain has TRBV27 and TRBJ1-2; D possibly corresponds to TRBD1 (5 bases). Germline assignment: CDR1 MNHEY and CDR2 SMNVEV (reference sequence). The CDR3 sequence is 13 residues long. Trimming stripped 3 bases from V and 6 bases from J, with 11 bases between. CDR3 DNA: TGTGCCAGCAGTTTCGGAGGGGAGGATGGCTACACCTTC. It encodes CASSFGGEDGYTF.

Only a few counts were recorded for this clonotype. The chain combines TRBV7-2 with TRBJ2-7, with 10 nucleotides matching TRBD2. This CDR3 contains 15 residues. The junction had 5 bases not matched to a gene; V was cut back by 1 base and J by 5 bases. Germline CDR1 and CDR2: SGHTA and FQGNSA. The CDR3 region is CASSLEAGGPHEQYF. The CDR3 DNA follows: TGTGCCAGCAGCTTAGAAGCGGGGGGGCCACACGAGCAGTACTTC.

In its sample, this clonotype was seen a few times. This chain links TRBV6-1 with TRBJ2-1; 9 bases are shared with TRBD2. In germline, CDR1 is MNHNS, CDR2 SASEGT. J lost 6 bases, V lost 6 bases, and 9 bases had no gene match. CDR3 length: 15 amino acids. The CDR3 DNA follows: TGTGCCAGCAGGTTATCACTAGCGGGTATCAATGAGCAGTTCTTC. Residues: CASRLSLAGINEQFF.

At least ten counts were recorded for this clonotype. The chain combines TRBV7-2 with TRBJ2-1, with a possible D match to TRBD1 (6 bases). V shed 7 bases and J shed 13 bases, with 17 bases lying between them. The CDR3 consists of 12 residues. Looked up from germline, CDR1 is SGHTA and CDR2 is FQGNSA. The CDR3 spells CASTIRGRGQFF. DNA of the CDR3: TGTGCCAGCACCATCAGGGGTAGGGGTCAGTTCTTC. Variable domain in full (rest from reference TRBV7-2 and TRBJ2-1): GAGVSQSPSNKVTEKGKDVELRCDPISGHTALYWYRQSLGQGLEFLIYFQGNSAPDKSGLPSDRFSAERTGGSVSTLTIQRTQQEDSAVYLCASTIRGRGQFFGPGTRLTVL.